This T cell receptor beta chain appears in the sequencing data of a study of monozygotic twins with inflammatory bowel disease. Whole-study findings and limits: Twins classed as concordant or discordant showed no difference in repertoire similarity, possibly from limited power. Healthy twins showed more clonotype sharing with others than IBD patients, especially patients with disease activity.

The total RNA came straight from whole blood, and T cells were not sorted beforehand. The CDR3 has 14 amino acids. Looked up from germline, CDR1 is SGHTA and CDR2 is FQGTGA. As for this clonotype: The target antigen is unknown.

UMIs incorporating a 6-nucleotide sample barcode were appended by means of template switching. TCRdb reprocessed the 5' RACE reads, keeping one entry per CDR3 protein, no DNA. The sample data list 440,000 or so distinct CDR3 sequences. This sequence originates from a human donor with ulcerative colitis or Crohn's disease, or a healthy co-twin of an affected twin (not recorded which). Sequences were obtained from blood. This chain joins TRBV7-3 and TRBJ1-1. CDR3 residues: CASSLEGGGTEAFF.